The clone carrying this T cell receptor (beta chain) was found a few times. Germline is not matched at one junction end, which may reflect a read error. This sample is drawn from a study of T-cell memory formation after mild COVID-19. TCRdb called the 5' RACE reads again in MiXCR, with one record for every CDR3 protein. The table shows about 400,000 distinct CDR3 sequences, with under 15% occurring only once. The CDR3 runs 12 residues. CDR1 is SNHLY, CDR2 FYNNEI, per germline. The V call is TRBV2, the J call TRBJ2-5; D might be TRBD1 (5 bases). This sequence originates from a man aged 18 to 35 who had mild COVID-19 (a few samples of this study predate the infection). Cell type and time point are not known. The sequenced sample consisted of PBMCs or a T cell subset sorted from them (not recorded which). This chain's CDR3 is CANSAGSETQYF. CDR3 nucleotides: TGTGCCAACAGTGCAGGGTCCGAGACCCAGTACTTC. The whole variable domain, filled in from reference TRBV2 and TRBJ2-5, reads EPEVTQTPSHQVTQMGQEVILRCVPISNHLYFYWYRQILGQKVEFLVSFYNNEISEKSEIFDDQFSVERPDGSNFTLKIRSTKLEDSAMYFCANSAGSETQYFGPGTRLLVL.